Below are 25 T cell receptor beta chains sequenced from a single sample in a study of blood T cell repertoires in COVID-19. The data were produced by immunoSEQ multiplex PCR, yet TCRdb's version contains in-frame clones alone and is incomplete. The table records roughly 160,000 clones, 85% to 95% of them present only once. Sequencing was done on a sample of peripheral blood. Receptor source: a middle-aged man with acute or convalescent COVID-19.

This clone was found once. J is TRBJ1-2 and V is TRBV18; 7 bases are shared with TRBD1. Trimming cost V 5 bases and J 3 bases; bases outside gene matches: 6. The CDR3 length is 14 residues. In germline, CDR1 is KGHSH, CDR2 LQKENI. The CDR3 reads CASSAGTDYYGYTF. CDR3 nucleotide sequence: TGTGCCAGCTCAGCCGGGACAGACTACTATGGCTACACCTTC.

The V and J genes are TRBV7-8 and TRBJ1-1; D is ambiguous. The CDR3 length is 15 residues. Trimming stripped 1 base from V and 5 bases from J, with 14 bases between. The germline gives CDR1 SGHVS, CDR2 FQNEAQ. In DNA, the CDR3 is TGTGCCAGCAGCTTAGACACCCCGGGAAGGACTGAAGCTTTCTTT. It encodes CASSLDTPGRTEAFF.

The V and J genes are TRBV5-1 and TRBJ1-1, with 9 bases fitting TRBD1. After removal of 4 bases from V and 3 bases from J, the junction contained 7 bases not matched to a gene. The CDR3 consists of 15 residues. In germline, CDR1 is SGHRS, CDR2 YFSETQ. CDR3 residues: CASSGDRGADTEAFF. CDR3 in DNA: TGCGCCAGCAGCGGAGACAGGGGGGCGGACACTGAAGCTTTCTTT.

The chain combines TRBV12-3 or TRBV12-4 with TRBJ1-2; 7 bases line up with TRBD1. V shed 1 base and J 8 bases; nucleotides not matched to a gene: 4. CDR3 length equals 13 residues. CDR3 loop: CASSLGQGRGYTF. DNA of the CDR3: TGTGCCAGCAGTTTAGGACAGGGACGCGGCTACACCTTC.

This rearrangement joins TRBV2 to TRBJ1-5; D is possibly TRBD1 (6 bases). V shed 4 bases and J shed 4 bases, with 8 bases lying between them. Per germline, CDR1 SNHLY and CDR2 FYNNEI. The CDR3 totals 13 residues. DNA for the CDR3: TGTGCCAGCAGTGTTGGACAGAATCAGCCCCAGCATTTT. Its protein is CASSVGQNQPQHF.

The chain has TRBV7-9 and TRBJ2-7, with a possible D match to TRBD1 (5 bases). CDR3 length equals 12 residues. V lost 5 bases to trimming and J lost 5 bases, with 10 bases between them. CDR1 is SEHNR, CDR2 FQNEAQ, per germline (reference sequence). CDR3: CASSRTMDEQYF. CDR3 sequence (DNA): TGTGCCAGCAGCCGGACAATGGACGAGCAGTACTTC. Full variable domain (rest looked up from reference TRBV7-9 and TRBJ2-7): DTGVSQNPRHKITKRGQNVTFRCDPISEHNRLYWYRQTLGQGPEFLTYFQNEAQLEKSRLLSDRFSAERPKGSFSTLEIQRTEQGDSAMYLCASSRTMDEQYFGPGTRLTVT.

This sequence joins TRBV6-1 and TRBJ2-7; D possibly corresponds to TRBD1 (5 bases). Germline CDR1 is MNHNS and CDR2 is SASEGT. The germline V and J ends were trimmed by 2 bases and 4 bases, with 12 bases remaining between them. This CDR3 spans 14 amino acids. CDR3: CASSEIGVEYEQYF. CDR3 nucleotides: TGTGCCAGCAGTGAAATAGGGGTGGAATACGAGCAGTACTTC.

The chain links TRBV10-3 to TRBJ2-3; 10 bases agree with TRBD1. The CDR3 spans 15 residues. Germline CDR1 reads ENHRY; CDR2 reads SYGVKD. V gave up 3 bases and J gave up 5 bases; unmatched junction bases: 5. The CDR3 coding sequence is TGTGCCATCAGTGAAGACAGGGGGCGCGGAGATACGCAGTATTTT. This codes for CAISEDRGRGDTQYF.

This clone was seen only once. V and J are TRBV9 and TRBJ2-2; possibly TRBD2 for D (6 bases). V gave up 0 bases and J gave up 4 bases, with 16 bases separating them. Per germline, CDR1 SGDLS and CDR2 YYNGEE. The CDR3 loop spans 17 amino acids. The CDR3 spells CASSVAIGRTGTGELFF. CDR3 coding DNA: TGTGCCAGCAGCGTAGCTATTGGGAGGACGGGCACCGGGGAGCTGTTTTTT.

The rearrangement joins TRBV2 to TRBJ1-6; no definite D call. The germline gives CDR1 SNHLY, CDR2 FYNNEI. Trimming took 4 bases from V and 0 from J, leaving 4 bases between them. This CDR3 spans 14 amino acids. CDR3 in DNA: TGTGCCAGCAGTGCTAGCTCCTATAATTCACCCCTCCACTTT. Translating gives CASSASSYNSPLHF.

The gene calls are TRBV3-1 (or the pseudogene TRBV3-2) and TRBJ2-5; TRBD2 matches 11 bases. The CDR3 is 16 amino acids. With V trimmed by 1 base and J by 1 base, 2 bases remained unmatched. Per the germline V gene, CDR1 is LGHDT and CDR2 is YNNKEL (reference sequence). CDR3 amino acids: CASSQGLAGSQETQYF. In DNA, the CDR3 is TGTGCCAGCAGCCAAGGACTAGCGGGGAGCCAAGAGACCCAGTACTTC.

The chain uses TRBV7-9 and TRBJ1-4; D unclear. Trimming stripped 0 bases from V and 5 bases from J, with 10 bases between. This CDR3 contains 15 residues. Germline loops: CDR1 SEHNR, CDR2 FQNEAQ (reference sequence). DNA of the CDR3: TGTGCCAGCAGCTTAGCGAGTGGCGGGAATGAAAAACTGTTTTTT. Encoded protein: CASSLASGGNEKLFF.

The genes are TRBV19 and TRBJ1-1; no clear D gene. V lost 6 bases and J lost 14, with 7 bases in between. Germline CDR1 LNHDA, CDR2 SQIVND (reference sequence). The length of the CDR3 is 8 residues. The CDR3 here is CASRGRFF. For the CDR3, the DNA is TGTGCCAGTAGGGGCAGGTTCTTT.

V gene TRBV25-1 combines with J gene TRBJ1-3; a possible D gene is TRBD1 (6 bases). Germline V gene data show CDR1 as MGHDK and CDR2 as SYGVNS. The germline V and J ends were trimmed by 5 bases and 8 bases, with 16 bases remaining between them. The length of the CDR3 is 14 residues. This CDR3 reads CASSPNRVWDTIYF. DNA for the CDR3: TGTGCCAGCAGTCCAAACAGGGTTTGGGACACCATATATTTT.

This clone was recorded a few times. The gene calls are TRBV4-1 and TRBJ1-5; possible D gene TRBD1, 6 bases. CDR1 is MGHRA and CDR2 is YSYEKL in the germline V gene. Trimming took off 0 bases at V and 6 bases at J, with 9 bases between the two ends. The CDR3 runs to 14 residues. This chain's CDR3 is CASSQEGGFQPQHF. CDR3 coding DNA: TGCGCCAGCAGCCAAGAAGGGGGATTTCAGCCCCAGCATTTT.

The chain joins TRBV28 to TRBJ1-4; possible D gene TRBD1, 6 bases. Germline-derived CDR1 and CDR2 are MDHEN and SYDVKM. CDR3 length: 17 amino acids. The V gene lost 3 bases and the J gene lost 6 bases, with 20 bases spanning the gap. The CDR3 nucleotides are TGTGCCAGCAGTTTCCTCCGGGGGAGGGGGAGATATGAAAAACTGTTTTTT. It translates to CASSFLRGRGRYEKLFF. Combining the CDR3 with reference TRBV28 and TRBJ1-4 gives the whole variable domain DVKVTQSSRYLVKRTGEKVFLECVQDMDHENMFWYRQDPGLGLRLIYFSYDVKMKEKGDIPEGYSVSREKKERFSLILESASTNQTSMYLCASSFLRGRGRYEKLFFGSGTQLSVL.

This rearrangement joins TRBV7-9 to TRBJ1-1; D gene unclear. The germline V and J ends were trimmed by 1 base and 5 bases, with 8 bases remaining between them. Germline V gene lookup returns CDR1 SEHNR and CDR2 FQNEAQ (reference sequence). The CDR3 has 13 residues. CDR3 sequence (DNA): TGTGCCAGCAGCTTAGTAGCGGGGACTGAAGCTTTCTTT. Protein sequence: CASSLVAGTEAFF.

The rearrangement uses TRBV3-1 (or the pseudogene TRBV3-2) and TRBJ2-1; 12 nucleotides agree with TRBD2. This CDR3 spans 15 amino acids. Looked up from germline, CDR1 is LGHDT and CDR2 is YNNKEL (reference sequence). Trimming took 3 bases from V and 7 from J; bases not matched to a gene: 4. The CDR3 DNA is TGTGCCAGCAGCCAGCCTAGCGGGGGGGAAAATGAGCAGTTCTTC. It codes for CASSQPSGGENEQFF.

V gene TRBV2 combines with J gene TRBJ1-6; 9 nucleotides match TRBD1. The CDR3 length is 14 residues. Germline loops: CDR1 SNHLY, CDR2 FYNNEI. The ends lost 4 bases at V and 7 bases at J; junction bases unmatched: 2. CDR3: CASSADRGNSPLHF. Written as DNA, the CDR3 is TGTGCCAGCAGTGCGGACAGGGGAAATTCACCCCTCCACTTT.

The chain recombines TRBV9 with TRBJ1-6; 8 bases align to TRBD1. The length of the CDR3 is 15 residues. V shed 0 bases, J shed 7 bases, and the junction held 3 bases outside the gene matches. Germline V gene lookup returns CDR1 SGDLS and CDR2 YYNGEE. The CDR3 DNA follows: TGTGCCAGCAGCGTAGATAACAGGGGGAATTCACCCCTCCACTTT. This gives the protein CASSVDNRGNSPLHF.

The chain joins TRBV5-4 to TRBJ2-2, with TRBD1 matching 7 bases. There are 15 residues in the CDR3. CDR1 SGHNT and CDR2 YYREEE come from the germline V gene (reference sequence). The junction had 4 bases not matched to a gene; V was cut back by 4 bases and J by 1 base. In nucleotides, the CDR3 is TGTGCCAGCAGCCCGCGGACAGGGAACACCGGGGAGCTGTTTTTT. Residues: CASSPRTGNTGELFF.

The CDR3 spells CASSLTGLAGGLQETQYF. As DNA, the CDR3 is TGTGCCAGTAGTCTAACGGGACTAGCGGGGGGACTACAAGAGACCCAGTACTTC. This chain uses TRBV19 with TRBJ2-5; 15 bases agree with TRBD2. Unmatched junction bases numbered 9, after V lost 5 bases and J lost 2 bases. The CDR3 extends over 18 amino acids. In germline, CDR1 is LNHDA, CDR2 SQIVND (reference sequence).

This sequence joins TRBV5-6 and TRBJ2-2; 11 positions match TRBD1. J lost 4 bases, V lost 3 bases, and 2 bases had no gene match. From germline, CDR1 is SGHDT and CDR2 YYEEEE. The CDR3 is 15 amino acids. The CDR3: CASSWGTGGTGELFF. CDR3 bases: TGTGCCAGCAGCTGGGGGACAGGGGGCACCGGGGAGCTGTTTTTT.

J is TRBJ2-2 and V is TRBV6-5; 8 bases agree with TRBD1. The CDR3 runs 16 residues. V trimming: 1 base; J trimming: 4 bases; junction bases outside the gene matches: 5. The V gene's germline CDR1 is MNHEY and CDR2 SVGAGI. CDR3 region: CASSYLSGGVTGELFF. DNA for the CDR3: TGTGCCAGCAGTTACTTGTCAGGGGGCGTCACCGGGGAGCTGTTTTTT.

The CDR3, as DNA: TGTGCCAGCAGTTTGGGGACTAGCGGGAGACAGACCCAGTACTTC. Protein: CASSLGTSGRQTQYF. The chain recombines TRBV28 with TRBJ2-5; 14 bases agree with TRBD2. This CDR3 comprises 15 residues. CDR1 MDHEN and CDR2 SYDVKM come from the germline V gene. Trimming removed 3 bases from V and 6 bases from J; junction bases left unmatched: 3.